The rows below give T cell receptor beta chains drawn from one sample of a study of blood T cell repertoires in COVID-19. Repertoires were generated with immunoSEQ multiplex PCR, while TCRdb's copy carries only in-frame clones and drops some. The sample has just under 350,000 clones; around 82% are singletons. The sequenced sample was peripheral blood. The source is a young man with active or convalescent COVID-19. The CDR3 runs from the conserved cysteine through the conserved F or W. The order of the fields is V gene, clone size, J gene, CDR3 protein. The size of a clone is reported for some rows only, either as once, few or many, or as a class for expanded clones.

TRBV5-4	.	TRBJ2-3	CASSSRGEDTQYF
TRBV6-2/TRBV6-3	.	TRBJ2-7	CASSYGTGSSYEQYF
TRBV7-7	.	TRBJ2-3	CASSLGLAATDTQYF
TRBV18	.	TRBJ2-1	CASSPPGQGAYEQFF
TRBV18	.	TRBJ2-3	CASSPGVLKSGTDTQYF
TRBV2	.	TRBJ1-4	CASSEGGGHEKLFF
TRBV6-2/TRBV6-3	.	TRBJ2-7	CASSNGLASYEQYF
TRBV30	.	TRBJ1-3	CAWSVGGGTSGNTIYF
TRBV18	.	TRBJ2-3	CASSDRDRITDTQYF
TRBV2	.	TRBJ2-1	CASRSSYNEQFF
TRBV9	.	TRBJ2-5	CASSVNPGRGGEETQYF
TRBV27	.	TRBJ2-3	CASSSVQVRSDTQYF
TRBV19	.	TRBJ2-5	CASTQGRQETQYF
TRBV11-2	.	TRBJ1-2	CASSLFQGDYGYTF
TRBV4-3	.	TRBJ2-2	CASSQPGHPNTGELFF
TRBV10-3	.	TRBJ1-1	CAISVESWNTEAFF
TRBV11-3	.	TRBJ2-7	CASSQGPRGEQYF
TRBV28	.	TRBJ2-2	CASSSPGLAGAGELFF
TRBV7-6	.	TRBJ2-1	CASSLWVGGNEQFF
TRBV7-2	once	TRBJ1-3	CASSFIRTGVFSGNTIYF
TRBV29-1	few	TRBJ1-2	CSVYRGRLYGYTF
TRBV5-1	.	TRBJ2-7	CARRSGGREQYF
TRBV7-6	.	TRBJ1-5	CASSLTTGENQPQHF
TRBV29-1	.	TRBJ2-7	CSVEGETYEQYF
TRBV6-5	.	TRBJ1-1	CASSMGQSMNTEAFF
TRBV12-3/TRBV12-4	once	TRBJ1-2	CASSVGRHGYTF
TRBV7-3	.	TRBJ2-2	CASSLSDTGELFF
TRBV11-3	.	TRBJ2-2	CASSRGGLDTGELFF
TRBV11-2	once	TRBJ2-7	CASSGTYYEQYF
TRBV3-1/TRBV3-2	.	TRBJ2-5	CASSGTSGGRRETQYF
TRBV28	.	TRBJ1-4	CASSFGTGNPANEKLFF
TRBV7-6	.	TRBJ1-2	CASSPYSRTGTDGYTF
TRBV3-1/TRBV3-2	.	TRBJ2-5	CASSHPSGGEETQYF
TRBV4-3	few	TRBJ2-2	CASRRTGLDGELFF
TRBV18	.	TRBJ2-7	CASSPRQISAEQYF
TRBV6-4	.	TRBJ1-5	CASSLQGGQPQHF
TRBV19	.	TRBJ2-5	CASSIDGQGNQETQYF
TRBV7-9	.	TRBJ1-5	CASSHPGRGQPQHF
TRBV28	once	TRBJ2-7	CASSIRQGDEQYF
TRBV11-1	.	TRBJ2-3	CASSTRTGTDTQYF
TRBV30	.	TRBJ2-1	CAWRSRGTDEQFF
TRBV29-1	few	TRBJ1-2	CSVERVGYTF
TRBV11-3	.	TRBJ2-7	CASSLDLATGEQYF
TRBV24-1	.	TRBJ2-1	CATSDLGTGVFSYNEQFF
TRBV6-4	.	TRBJ1-2	CASSDHGGEGYTF
TRBV28	.	TRBJ1-6	CASSKGNSPLHF
TRBV3-1/TRBV3-2	.	TRBJ2-3	CASSQDLTGTQYF